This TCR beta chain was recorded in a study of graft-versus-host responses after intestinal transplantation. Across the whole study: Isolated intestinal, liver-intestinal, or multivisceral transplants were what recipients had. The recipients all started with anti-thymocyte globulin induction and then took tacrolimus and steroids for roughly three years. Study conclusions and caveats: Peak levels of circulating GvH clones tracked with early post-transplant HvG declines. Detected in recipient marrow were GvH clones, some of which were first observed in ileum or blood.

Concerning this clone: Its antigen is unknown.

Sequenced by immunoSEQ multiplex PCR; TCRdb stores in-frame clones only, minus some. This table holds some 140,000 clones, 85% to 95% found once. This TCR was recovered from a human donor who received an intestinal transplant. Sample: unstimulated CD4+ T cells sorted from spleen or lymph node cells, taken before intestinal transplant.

As DNA, the CDR3 is TGTGCCAGCAGCTTCCCGACTAGCGCCTCTATTTTGGGCGGGGAGCTGTTTTTT. It is translated as CASSFPTSASILGGELFF. V usage is TRBV7-9 and J usage is TRBJ2-2, with TRBD2 matching 8 bases. This CDR3 region has 18 residues. Looked up from germline, CDR1 is SEHNR and CDR2 is FQNEAQ (reference sequence). The V gene end was trimmed by 3 bases and the J gene end by 7 bases; junction bases not matched to a gene: 16.